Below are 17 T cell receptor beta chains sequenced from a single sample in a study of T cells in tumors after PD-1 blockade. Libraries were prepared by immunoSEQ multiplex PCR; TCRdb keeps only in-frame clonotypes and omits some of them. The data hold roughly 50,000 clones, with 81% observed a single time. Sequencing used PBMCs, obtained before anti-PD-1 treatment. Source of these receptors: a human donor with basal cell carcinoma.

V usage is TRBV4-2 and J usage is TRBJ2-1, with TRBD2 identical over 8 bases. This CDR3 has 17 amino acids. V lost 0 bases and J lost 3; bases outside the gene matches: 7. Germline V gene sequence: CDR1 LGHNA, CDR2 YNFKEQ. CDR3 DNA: TGTGCCAGCAGCCAAGATATCGAGACTAGCGTCTACAATGAGCAGTTCTTC. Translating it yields CASSQDIETSVYNEQFF.

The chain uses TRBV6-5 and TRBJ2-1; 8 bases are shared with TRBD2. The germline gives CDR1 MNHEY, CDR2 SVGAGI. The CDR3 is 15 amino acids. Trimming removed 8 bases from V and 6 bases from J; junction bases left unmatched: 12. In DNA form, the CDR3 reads TGTGCCAGCTCCCCCGGGACTAGTGGCCGCAATGAGCAGTTCTTC. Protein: CASSPGTSGRNEQFF.

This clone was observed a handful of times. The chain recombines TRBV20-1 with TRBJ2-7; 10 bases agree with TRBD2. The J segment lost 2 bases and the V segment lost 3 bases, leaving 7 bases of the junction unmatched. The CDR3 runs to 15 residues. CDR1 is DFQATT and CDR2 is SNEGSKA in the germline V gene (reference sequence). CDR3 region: CSASIGTSEAYEQYF. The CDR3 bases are TGCAGTGCTAGTATCGGGACTAGCGAAGCCTACGAGCAGTACTTC.

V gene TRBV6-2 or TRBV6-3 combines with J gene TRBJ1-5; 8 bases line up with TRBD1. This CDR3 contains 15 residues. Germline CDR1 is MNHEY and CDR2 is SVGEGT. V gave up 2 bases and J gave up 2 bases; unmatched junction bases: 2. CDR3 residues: CASSYQGAGNQPQHF. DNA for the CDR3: TGTGCCAGCAGTTACCAGGGGGCCGGCAATCAGCCCCAGCATTTT.

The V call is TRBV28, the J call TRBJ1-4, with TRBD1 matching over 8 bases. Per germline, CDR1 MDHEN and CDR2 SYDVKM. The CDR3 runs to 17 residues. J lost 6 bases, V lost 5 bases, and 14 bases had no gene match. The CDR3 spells CASSNLLGQDGDEKLFF. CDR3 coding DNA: TGTGCCAGCAGTAACCTTCTGGGACAGGATGGTGATGAAAAACTGTTTTTT.

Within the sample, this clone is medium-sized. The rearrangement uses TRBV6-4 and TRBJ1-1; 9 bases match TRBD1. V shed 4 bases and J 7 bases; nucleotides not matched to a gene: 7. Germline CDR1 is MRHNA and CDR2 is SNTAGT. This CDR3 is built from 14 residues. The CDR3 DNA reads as TGTGCCAGCAGTGTTGGGACAGGGACCGATGAAGCTTTCTTT. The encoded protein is CASSVGTGTDEAFF.

CDR3 sequence (DNA): TGTGCCAGCAGCTCGACAGGGGAGTATTCACCCCTCCACTTT. Translated: CASSSTGEYSPLHF. The chain has TRBV7-9 and TRBJ1-6; 8 nucleotides match TRBD1. In germline, CDR1 is SEHNR, CDR2 FQNEAQ (reference sequence). The CDR3 is 14 residues long. Losses at the gene ends were 4 bases for V and 8 bases for J; bases not matched to a gene: 4.

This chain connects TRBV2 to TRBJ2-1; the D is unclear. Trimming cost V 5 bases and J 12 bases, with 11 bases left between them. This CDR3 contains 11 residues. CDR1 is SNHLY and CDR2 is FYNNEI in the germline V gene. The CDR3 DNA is TGTGCCAGCAGTTATCTAGAAGTGCAGTTCTTC. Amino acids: CASSYLEVQFF.

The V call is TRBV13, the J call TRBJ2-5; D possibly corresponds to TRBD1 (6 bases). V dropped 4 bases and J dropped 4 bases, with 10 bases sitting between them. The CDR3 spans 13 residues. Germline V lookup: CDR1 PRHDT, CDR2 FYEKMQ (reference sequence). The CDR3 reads CASSSEGGETQYF. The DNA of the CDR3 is TGTGCCAGCAGCTCCGAAGGGGGAGAGACCCAGTACTTC.

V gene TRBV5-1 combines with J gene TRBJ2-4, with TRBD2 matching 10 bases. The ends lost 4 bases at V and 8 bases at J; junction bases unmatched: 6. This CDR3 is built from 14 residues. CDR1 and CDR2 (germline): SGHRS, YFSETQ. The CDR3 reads CASSPGTSVDIQYF. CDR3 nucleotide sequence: TGCGCCAGCAGCCCCGGGACTAGCGTAGACATTCAGTACTTC.

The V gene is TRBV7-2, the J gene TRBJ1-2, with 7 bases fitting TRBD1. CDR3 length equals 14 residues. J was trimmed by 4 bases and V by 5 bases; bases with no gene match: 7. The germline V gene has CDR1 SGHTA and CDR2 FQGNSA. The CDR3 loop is CASSPGDSFYGYTF. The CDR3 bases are TGTGCCAGCAGCCCCGGGGACAGTTTCTATGGCTACACCTTC.

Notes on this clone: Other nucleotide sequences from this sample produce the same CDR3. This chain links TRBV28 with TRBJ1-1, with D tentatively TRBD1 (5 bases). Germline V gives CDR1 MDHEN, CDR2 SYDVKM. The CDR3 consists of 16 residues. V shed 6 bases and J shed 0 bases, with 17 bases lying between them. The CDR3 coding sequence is TGTGCCAGCAGCCCTCGCTGGCGGGGCCTGAACACTGAAGCTTTCTTT. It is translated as CASSPRWRGLNTEAFF.

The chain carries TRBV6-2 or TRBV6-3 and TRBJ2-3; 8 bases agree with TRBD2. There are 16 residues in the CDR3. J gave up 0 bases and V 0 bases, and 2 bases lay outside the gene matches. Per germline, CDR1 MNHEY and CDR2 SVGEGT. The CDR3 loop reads CASSYSPGGSTDTQYF. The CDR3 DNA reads TGTGCCAGCAGTTACTCGCCGGGGGGGAGCACAGATACGCAGTATTTT.

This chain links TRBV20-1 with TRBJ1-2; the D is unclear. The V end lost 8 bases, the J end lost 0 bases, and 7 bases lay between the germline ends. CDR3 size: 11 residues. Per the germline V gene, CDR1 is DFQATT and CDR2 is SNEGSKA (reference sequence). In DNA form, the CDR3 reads TGCAGTACGGTCGCTAACTATGGCTACACCTTC. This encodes CSTVANYGYTF.

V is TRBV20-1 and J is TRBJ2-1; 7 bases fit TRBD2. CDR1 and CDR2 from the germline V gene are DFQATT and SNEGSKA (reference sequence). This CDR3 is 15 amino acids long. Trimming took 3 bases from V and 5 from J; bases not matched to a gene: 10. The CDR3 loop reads CSASLPSGRDNEQFF. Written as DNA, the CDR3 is TGCAGTGCTAGTCTCCCTAGCGGTAGGGACAATGAGCAGTTCTTC.

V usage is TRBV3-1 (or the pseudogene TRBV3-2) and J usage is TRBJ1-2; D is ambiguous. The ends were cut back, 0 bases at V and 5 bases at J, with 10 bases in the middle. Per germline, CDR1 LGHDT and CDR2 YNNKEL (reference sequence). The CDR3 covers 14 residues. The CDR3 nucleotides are TGTGCCAGCAGCCAAGATCTTGGCACTTATGGCTACACCTTC. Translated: CASSQDLGTYGYTF.

For the CDR3, the DNA is TGTGCCAGCAGCCCACAGGGGTGGAATTCACCCCTCCACTTT. This sequence encodes CASSPQGWNSPLHF. The chain joins TRBV14 to TRBJ1-6; 7 bases line up with TRBD1. Per germline, CDR1 SGHDN and CDR2 FVKESK. The J segment lost 7 bases and the V segment lost 4 bases, leaving 4 bases of the junction unmatched. The CDR3 length is 14 residues.